These 25 T cell receptor beta chains originate from one sample sequenced in a study of T-cell memory formation after mild COVID-19. TCRdb itself ran the 5' RACE reads through MiXCR, one entry per CDR3 protein. The sample yields about 210,000 distinct CDR3 sequences, approximately 30% seen once. Sequencing was performed on PBMCs or a T cell subset sorted from them (not recorded which). Source of these receptors: an adult woman who had mild COVID-19 (a few samples of this study predate the infection). Cell type and time point are not known.

The genes are TRBV7-6 and TRBJ2-6; 8 bases are a match to TRBD1. The length of the CDR3 is 20 residues. Germline V CDR1 and CDR2: SGHVS, FNYEAQ. The V and J ends lost 3 bases and 0 bases, in that order; junction bases with no gene match: 13. The DNA of the CDR3 is TGTGCCAGCAGCTTCTGGCAGGACAGGGAGATGGGCTCTGGGGCCAACGTCCTGACTTTC. Encoded protein: CASSFWQDREMGSGANVLTF. The variable domain in full, completed from reference TRBV7-6 and TRBJ2-6, reads GAGVSQSPRYKVTKRGQDVALRCDPISGHVSLYWYRQALGQGPEFLTYFNYEAQQDKSGLPNDRFSAERPEGSISTLTIQRTEQRDSAMYRCASSFWQDREMGSGANVLTFGAGSRLTVL.

This clonotype was detected only a few times. At one boundary the junction diverges from the germline segment, which might be a read error. The chain employs TRBV6-5 and TRBJ2-5, with 9 bases that match TRBD2. There are 14 residues in the CDR3. Germline V gene data show CDR1 as MNHEY and CDR2 as SVGAGI. CDR3: CVSSYLAGEETQYF. DNA of the CDR3: TGTGTCAGCAGTTACTTAGCGGGAGAAGAGACCCAGTACTTC.

This clonotype was found once. The V gene is TRBV25-1, the J gene TRBJ1-2; D uncertain. Germline V CDR1 and CDR2: MGHDK, SYGVNS. The CDR3 runs 13 residues. V was shortened by 5 bases and J by 6 bases, with 13 bases between the two germline ends. CDR3 loop: CASSRYGWDGYTF. CDR3 sequence (DNA): TGTGCCAGCAGTCGCTACGGGTGGGATGGCTACACCTTC.

This clonotype was picked up many times. The J gene is TRBJ2-3, the V gene TRBV20-1, with 10 bases fitting TRBD2. The ends lost 1 base at V and 6 bases at J; junction bases unmatched: 10. This CDR3 is 16 amino acids long. In germline, CDR1 is DFQATT, CDR2 SNEGSKA (reference sequence). Here the CDR3 reads CSARGGLAAVSDTQYF. Written as DNA, the CDR3 is TGCAGTGCTAGAGGTGGACTAGCGGCGGTCTCGGATACGCAGTATTTT.

This chain joins TRBV24-1 and TRBJ1-1; D unclear. Germline CDR1 is KGHDR and CDR2 is SFDVKD. The CDR3 has 13 amino acids. V lost 7 bases and J lost 10, with 18 bases in between. The CDR3 loop reads CATRGRFGDLAFF. As DNA, the CDR3 is TGTGCCACCAGGGGTAGGTTCGGCGACCTAGCTTTCTTT.

This chain joins TRBV7-9 and TRBJ1-1; unclear D gene. Germline CDR1 SEHNR, CDR2 FQNEAQ (reference sequence). CDR3 size: 13 residues. Trimming shortened V by 5 bases and J by 1 base, and 8 bases separated the two germline ends. The CDR3: CASSPSGNTEAFF. The CDR3 DNA reads as TGTGCCAGCAGCCCTTCAGGGAACACTGAAGCTTTCTTT. Full variable domain (outside the CDR3, taken from reference TRBV7-9 and TRBJ1-1): DTGVSQNPRHKITKRGQNVTFRCDPISEHNRLYWYRQTLGQGPEFLTYFQNEAQLEKSRLLSDRFSAERPKGSFSTLEIQRTEQGDSAMYLCASSPSGNTEAFFGQGTRLTVV.

This clonotype appeared once. J is TRBJ2-3 and V is TRBV10-3; D is undetermined. Trimming left V 6 bases short and J 4 bases short, with 11 bases between. This CDR3 has 13 residues. Germline values: CDR1 ENHRY, CDR2 SYGVKD. The CDR3 is CAISPPMADTQYF. In DNA, the CDR3 is TGTGCCATCAGCCCTCCTATGGCAGATACGCAGTATTTT.

This chain connects TRBV30 to TRBJ1-1; D ambiguous. Trimming removed 7 bases from V and 5 bases from J, with 14 bases in between. CDR3 size: 12 residues. Germline lookup yields CDR1 GTSNPN and CDR2 SVGIG (reference sequence). This CDR3 reads CALLPVGTEAFF. CDR3 coding DNA: TGTGCCTTGCTGCCTGTTGGGACTGAAGCTTTCTTT.

The rearrangement links TRBV29-1 to TRBJ1-3; D not certain. Germline values: CDR1 SQVTM, CDR2 ANQGSEA. The CDR3 has 12 amino acids. V shed 0 bases and J shed 4 bases, with 4 bases lying between them. In nucleotides, the CDR3 is TGCAGCGTTGAAGATCCGGGAAACACCATATATTTT. Translated, it gives CSVEDPGNTIYF.

This clonotype was detected only once. J is TRBJ2-1 and V is TRBV4-1, with TRBD2 identical over 7 bases. Unmatched junction bases numbered 9, after V lost 4 bases and J lost 3 bases. Per germline, CDR1 MGHRA and CDR2 YSYEKL. The CDR3 has 16 amino acids. CDR3: CASSLETRDYYNEQFF. CDR3 in DNA: TGCGCCAGCAGCCTAGAAACCCGGGACTACTACAATGAGCAGTTCTTC.

This clonotype was observed a few times. The CDR3 spells CASSVAGGPGEQYF. The CDR3 DNA reads TGTGCCAGCAGCGTAGCTGGGGGACCGGGGGAGCAGTACTTC. This chain links TRBV9 with TRBJ2-7; D tentatively reads TRBD1 or TRBD2 (5 bases each). The germline gives CDR1 SGDLS, CDR2 YYNGEE. This CDR3 has 14 residues. Trimming stripped 0 bases from V and 7 bases from J, with 14 bases between.

The chain combines TRBV5-1 with TRBJ2-7; maybe TRBD2 (6 bases). The CDR3 is 15 residues long. Trimming left V 5 bases short and J 3 bases short, with 18 bases between. From germline, CDR1 is SGHRS and CDR2 YFSETQ. CDR3 residues: CASRTASSVSYEQYF. The CDR3 nucleotides read TGCGCCAGCAGAACGGCCTCTAGCGTTAGCTACGAGCAGTACTTC.

This clonotype was detected ten times or more. The chain couples TRBV9 to TRBJ1-1, with no clear D. The CDR3 spans 15 residues. Germline assignment: CDR1 SGDLS and CDR2 YYNGEE. V shed 3 bases and J shed 1 base, with 13 bases lying between them. The CDR3 reads CASSALQRANTEAFF. The CDR3 bases are TGTGCCAGCAGCGCCCTTCAAAGGGCGAACACTGAAGCTTTCTTT.

This clonotype was counted between two and nine times. This rearrangement joins TRBV29-1 to TRBJ2-5; the D call may be TRBD1 or TRBD2 (5 bases each). CDR3 length: 14 amino acids. In germline, CDR1 is SQVTM, CDR2 ANQGSEA. Trimming left V 0 bases short and J 5 bases short, with 13 bases between. The CDR3 here is CSVEDPRGRETQYF. For the CDR3, the DNA is TGCAGCGTTGAAGATCCGAGGGGCAGGGAGACCCAGTACTTC.

This sequence joins TRBV7-9 and TRBJ2-1; D is unresolved. Germline V gene data show CDR1 as SEHNR and CDR2 as FQNEAQ (reference sequence). Trimming took 3 bases from V and 5 from J, leaving 8 bases between them. The CDR3 sequence is 13 residues long. DNA of the CDR3: TGTGCCAGCAGCTTTTTGGTAAACAATGAGCAGTTCTTC. Protein product: CASSFLVNNEQFF.

This clonotype was detected a few times. The rearrangement uses TRBV19 and TRBJ1-1; D not resolved. Looked up from germline, CDR1 is LNHDA and CDR2 is SQIVND (reference sequence). V lost 8 bases to trimming and J lost 1 base, with 11 bases between them. The CDR3 runs 13 residues. In DNA form, the CDR3 reads TGTGCCAGTGACGCCGGACGGAACACTGAAGCTTTCTTT. This encodes CASDAGRNTEAFF.

A note on this clonotype: One end of the junction fails to match germline, which may point to a read error. The J gene is TRBJ2-7, the V gene TRBV3-1; TRBD2 aligns across 9 bases. Germline V CDR1 and CDR2: LGHDT, YNNKEL (reference sequence). The CDR3 extends over 11 amino acids. The CDR3 DNA follows: TGTGCCAGCAGCCTAGCGGGAGTCTGGGTCTTC. The encoded protein is CASSLAGVWVF.

Only a few counts were recorded for this clonotype. The V gene is TRBV5-1, the J gene TRBJ1-1; D remains unclear. The CDR3 consists of 14 residues. Trimming cost V 2 bases and J 0 bases, with 8 bases left between them. Germline V gene lookup returns CDR1 SGHRS and CDR2 YFSETQ. CDR3 DNA sequence: TGCGCCAGCAGCTTATCAACAGTGAACACTGAAGCTTTCTTT. This codes for CASSLSTVNTEAFF.

This clonotype occurred many times. This chain joins TRBV9 and TRBJ2-1; D remains ambiguous. Germline CDR1 is SGDLS and CDR2 is YYNGEE. The CDR3 has 14 residues. Trimming took 4 bases from V and 2 from J, leaving 10 bases between them. This chain's CDR3 is CASSPNPTYNEQFF. Written as DNA, the CDR3 is TGTGCCAGCAGCCCCAACCCCACCTACAATGAGCAGTTCTTC.

The V and J genes are TRBV14 and TRBJ1-1; 12 bases map to TRBD1. CDR3 length: 14 amino acids. Germline trimming cut 3 bases from V and 9 bases from J; bases unmatched to any gene: 5. CDR1 is SGHDN and CDR2 is FVKESK in the germline V gene. In DNA, the CDR3 is TGTGCCAGCAGCCAGGCCGGGACAGGGGGCAAAGCTTTCTTT. Its translation: CASSQAGTGGKAFF.

J is TRBJ2-2 and V is TRBV6-2 or TRBV6-3, with TRBD2 matching 11 bases. The CDR3 extends over 17 amino acids. Per the germline V gene, CDR1 is MNHEY and CDR2 is SVGEGT. V gave up 2 bases and J gave up 3 bases; unmatched junction bases: 5. The CDR3 loop is CASSYPRTSGYTGELFF. CDR3 nucleotides: TGTGCCAGCAGTTACCCTCGGACTAGCGGGTACACCGGGGAGCTGTTTTTT.

The V gene is TRBV6-6, the J gene TRBJ2-7; no reliable D call. The CDR3 consists of 13 residues. Per the germline V gene, CDR1 is MNHNY and CDR2 is SVGAGI (reference sequence). V shed 7 bases and J shed 4 bases, with 14 bases lying between them. The CDR3 DNA reads TGTGCCAGCATACCAAGCCACCGTTACGAGCAGTACTTC. Protein sequence: CASIPSHRYEQYF.

The chain carries TRBV24-1 and TRBJ2-7; possibly TRBD1 or TRBD2 for D (5 bases each). Trimming took 4 bases from V and 3 from J, leaving 15 bases between them. The germline gives CDR1 KGHDR, CDR2 SFDVKD. The CDR3 spans 15 residues. CDR3 in amino acids: CATSDPGQGFYEQYF. The CDR3, as DNA: TGTGCCACCAGTGACCCGGGGCAGGGATTCTACGAGCAGTACTTC.

This clonotype was observed a handful of times. V gene TRBV21-1 combines with J gene TRBJ2-2. TRBV21-1 is described as a pseudogene. The CDR3 runs 14 residues. The CDR3 protein is CASSKEPHTGELFF. The CDR3 DNA sequence: TGTGCCAGCAGCAAAGAACCACACACCGGGGAGCTGTTTTTT.

This clonotype was counted between two and nine times. This chain connects TRBV4-1 to TRBJ2-2; no firm D call. The V end lost 1 base, the J end lost 4 bases, and 10 bases lay between the germline ends. The CDR3 loop spans 15 amino acids. From germline, CDR1 is MGHRA and CDR2 YSYEKL. This chain's CDR3 is CASSQAFQPTGELFF. CDR3 DNA: TGCGCCAGCAGCCAAGCGTTTCAGCCCACCGGGGAGCTGTTTTTT.